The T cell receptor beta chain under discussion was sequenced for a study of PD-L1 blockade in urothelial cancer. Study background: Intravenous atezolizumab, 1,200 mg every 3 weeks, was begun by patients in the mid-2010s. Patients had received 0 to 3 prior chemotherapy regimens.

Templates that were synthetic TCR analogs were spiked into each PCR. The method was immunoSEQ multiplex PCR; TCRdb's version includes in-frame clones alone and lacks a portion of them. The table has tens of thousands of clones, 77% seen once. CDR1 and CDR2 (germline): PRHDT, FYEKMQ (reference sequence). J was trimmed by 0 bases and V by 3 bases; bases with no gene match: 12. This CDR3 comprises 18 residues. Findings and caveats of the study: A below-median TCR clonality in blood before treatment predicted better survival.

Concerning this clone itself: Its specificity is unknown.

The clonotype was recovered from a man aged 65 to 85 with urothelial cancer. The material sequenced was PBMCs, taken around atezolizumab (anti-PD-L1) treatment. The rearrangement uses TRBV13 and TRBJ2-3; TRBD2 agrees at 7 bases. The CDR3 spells CASSFGASGQLSTDTQYF. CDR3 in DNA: TGTGCCAGCAGCTTCGGGGCTAGCGGCCAACTTAGCACAGATACGCAGTATTTT.